The present TCR beta chain was sequenced within a study of radiotherapy plus CTLA-4 blockade in lung cancer. V was shortened by 11 bases and J by 4 bases, with 19 bases between the two germline ends. CDR3 size: 14 residues. Per the germline V gene, CDR1 is SEHNR and CDR2 is FQNEAQ (reference sequence). Profiled with immunoSEQ multiplex PCR; TCRdb holds only in-frame clones, not every one. The sample yields just under 60,000 clones, under 75% seen once. The sample in question was peripheral blood, obtained from a patient treated with radiotherapy plus ipilimumab. The chain couples TRBV7-9 to TRBJ2-3; D is undetermined. The receptor was derived from a human donor with non-small cell lung cancer whose response to radiotherapy plus ipilimumab could not be evaluated. The CDR3 region has the DNA TGTGCCGCCCGCGGAGCGTTAACCCCAGATACGCAGTATTTT. Its translation: CAARGALTPDTQYF. Complete variable domain (other parts from reference TRBV7-9 and TRBJ2-3): DTGVSQNPRHKITKRGQNVTFRCDPISEHNRLYWYRQTLGQGPEFLTYFQNEAQLEKSRLLSDRFSAERPKGSFSTLEIQRTEQGDSAMYLCAARGALTPDTQYFGPGTRLTVL.